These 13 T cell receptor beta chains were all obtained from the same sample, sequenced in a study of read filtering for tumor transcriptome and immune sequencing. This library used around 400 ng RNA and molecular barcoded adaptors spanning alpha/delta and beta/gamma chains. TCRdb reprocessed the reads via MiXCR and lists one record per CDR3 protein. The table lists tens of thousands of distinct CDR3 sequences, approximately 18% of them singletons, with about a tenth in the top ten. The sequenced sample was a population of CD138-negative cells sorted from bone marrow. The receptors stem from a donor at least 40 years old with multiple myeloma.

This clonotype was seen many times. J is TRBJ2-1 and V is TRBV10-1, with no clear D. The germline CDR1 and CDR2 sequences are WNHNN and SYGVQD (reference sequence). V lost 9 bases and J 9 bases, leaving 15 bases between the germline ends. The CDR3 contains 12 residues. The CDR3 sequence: CARPNTSIEQFF. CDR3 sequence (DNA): TGCGCCAGGCCCAATACATCCATTGAGCAGTTCTTC.

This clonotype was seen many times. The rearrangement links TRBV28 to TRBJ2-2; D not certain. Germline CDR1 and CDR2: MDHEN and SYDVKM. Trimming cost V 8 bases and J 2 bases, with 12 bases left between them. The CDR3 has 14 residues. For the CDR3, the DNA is TGTGCCAGCCAAACATGGGAAAACACCGGGGAGCTGTTTTTT. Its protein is CASQTWENTGELFF. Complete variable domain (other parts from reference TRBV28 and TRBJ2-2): DVKVTQSSRYLVKRTGEKVFLECVQDMDHENMFWYRQDPGLGLRLIYFSYDVKMKEKGDIPEGYSVSREKKERFSLILESASTNQTSMYLCASQTWENTGELFFGEGSRLTVL.

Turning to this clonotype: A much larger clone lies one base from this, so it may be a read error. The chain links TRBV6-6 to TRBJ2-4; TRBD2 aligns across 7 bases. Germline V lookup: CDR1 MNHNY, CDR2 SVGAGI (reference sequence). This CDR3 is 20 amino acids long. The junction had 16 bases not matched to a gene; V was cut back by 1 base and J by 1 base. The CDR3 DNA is TGTGCCAGCAGTTACTTAAGACCAGCGGGGCAGCTGGAGGCCAAAAACATTCAGTACTTC. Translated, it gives CASSYLRPAGQLEAKNIQYF.

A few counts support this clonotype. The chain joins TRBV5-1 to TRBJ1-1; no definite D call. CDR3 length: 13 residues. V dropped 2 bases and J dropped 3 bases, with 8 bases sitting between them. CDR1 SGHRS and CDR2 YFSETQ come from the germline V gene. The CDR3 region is CASSFNLDTEAFF. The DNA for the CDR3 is TGCGCCAGCAGCTTTAACTTGGACACTGAAGCTTTCTTT.

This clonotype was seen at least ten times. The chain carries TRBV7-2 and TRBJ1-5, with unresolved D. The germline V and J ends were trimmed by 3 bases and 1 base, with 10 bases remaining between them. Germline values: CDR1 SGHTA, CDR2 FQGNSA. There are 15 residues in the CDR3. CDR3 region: CASSLFGTSNQPQHF. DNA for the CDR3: TGTGCCAGCAGCTTGTTCGGCACGAGCAATCAGCCCCAGCATTTT.

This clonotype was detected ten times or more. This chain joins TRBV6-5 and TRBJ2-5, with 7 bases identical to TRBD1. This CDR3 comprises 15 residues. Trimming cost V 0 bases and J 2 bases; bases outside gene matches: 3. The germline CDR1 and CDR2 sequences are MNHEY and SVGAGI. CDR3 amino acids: CASSYSPRGQETQYF. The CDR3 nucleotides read TGTGCCAGCAGTTACTCCCCCAGGGGGCAAGAGACCCAGTACTTC.

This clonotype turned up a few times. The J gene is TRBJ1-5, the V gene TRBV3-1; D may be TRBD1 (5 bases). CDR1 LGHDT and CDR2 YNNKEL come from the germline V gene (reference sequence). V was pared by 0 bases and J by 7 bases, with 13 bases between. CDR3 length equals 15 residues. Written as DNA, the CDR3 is TGTGCCAGCAGCCAAGAGGGGGGAATGGGGCAGCCCCAGCATTTT. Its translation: CASSQEGGMGQPQHF.

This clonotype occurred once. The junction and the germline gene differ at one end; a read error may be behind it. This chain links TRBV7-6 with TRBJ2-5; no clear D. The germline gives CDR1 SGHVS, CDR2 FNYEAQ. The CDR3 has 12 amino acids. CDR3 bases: TGTGCCGGCAGCCCGGCGCAAGAGACCCAGTACTTC. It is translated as CAGSPAQETQYF.

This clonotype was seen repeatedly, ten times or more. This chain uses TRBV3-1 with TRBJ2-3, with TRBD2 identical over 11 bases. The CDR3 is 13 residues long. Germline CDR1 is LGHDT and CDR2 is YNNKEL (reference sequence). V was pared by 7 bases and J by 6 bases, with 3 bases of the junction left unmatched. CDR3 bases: TGTGCCAGCAAAACTAGCGGGAGCGATACGCAGTATTTT. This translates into CASKTSGSDTQYF.

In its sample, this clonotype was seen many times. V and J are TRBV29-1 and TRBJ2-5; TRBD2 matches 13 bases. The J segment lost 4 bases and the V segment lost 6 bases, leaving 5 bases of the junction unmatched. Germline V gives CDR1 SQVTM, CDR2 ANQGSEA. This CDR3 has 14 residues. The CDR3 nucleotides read TGCAGCGTACAAGGACTAGCGGGAGTAGAGACCCAGTACTTC. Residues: CSVQGLAGVETQYF. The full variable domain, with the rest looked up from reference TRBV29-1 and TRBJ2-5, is SAVISQKPSRDICQRGTSLTIQCQVDSQVTMMFWYRQQPGQSLTLIATANQGSEATYESGFVIDKFPISRPNLTFSTLTVSNMSPEDSSIYLCSVQGLAGVETQYFGPGTRLLVL.

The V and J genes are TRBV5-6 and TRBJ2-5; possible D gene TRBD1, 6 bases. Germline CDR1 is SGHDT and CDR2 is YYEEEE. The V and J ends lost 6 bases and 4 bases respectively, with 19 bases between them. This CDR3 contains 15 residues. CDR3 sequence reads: CASIAIQGRGETQYF. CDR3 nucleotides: TGTGCCAGCATCGCGATTCAGGGGCGTGGAGAGACCCAGTACTTC.

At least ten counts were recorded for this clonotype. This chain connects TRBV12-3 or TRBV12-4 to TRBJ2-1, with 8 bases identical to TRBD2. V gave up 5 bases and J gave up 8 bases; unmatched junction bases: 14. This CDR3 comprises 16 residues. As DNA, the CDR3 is TGTGCCAGCAGTGGACGCCCACTAGCGGTGGTCGATGAGCAGTTCTTC. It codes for CASSGRPLAVVDEQFF.

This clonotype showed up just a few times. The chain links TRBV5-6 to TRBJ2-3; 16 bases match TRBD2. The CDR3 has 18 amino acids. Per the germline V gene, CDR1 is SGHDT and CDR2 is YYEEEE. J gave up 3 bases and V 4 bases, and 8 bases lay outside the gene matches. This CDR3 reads CASSDGTSGRAGTDTQYF. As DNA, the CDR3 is TGTGCCAGCAGCGACGGGACTAGCGGGAGGGCCGGGACAGATACGCAGTATTTT.